This T cell receptor (beta chain) is drawn from a study of T cell responses to AZD1222 COVID-19 vaccine. As for the study in general: Second-dose intervals near 4 or 12 weeks were combined.

Trimming took off 6 bases at V and 4 bases at J, with 10 bases between the two ends. This CDR3 is 12 amino acids long. In germline, CDR1 is MNHEY, CDR2 SVGAGI. Data came from immunoSEQ multiplex PCR; TCRdb stores just in-frame clones and leaves some out. Of about 97,000 clones in the sample, about 86% were seen once. Whole-study results and caveats: Once two AZD1222 doses were given, Spike-specific TCR breadth and depth went up. Every sample of the repertoires postdated the peak T cell response. Clonal diversity was possibly underestimated, and white British individuals and females predominated among donors.

This clone was seen a single time. Its antigen is unknown. Sequences were derived from peripheral blood, sampled on day 0 of AZD1222 vaccination. This sequence originates from an adult in good health. J is TRBJ2-7 and V is TRBV6-5; the D gene is possibly TRBD2 (6 bases). The CDR3, as DNA: TGTGCCAGCAGCCACGGGGGATACGAGCAGTACTTC. It specifies CASSHGGYEQYF.